This TCR beta chain was observed in a study of long-term antiretroviral therapy in people with HIV. Regarding the study as a whole: Transplant-donor-level diversity was not reached after ART, though diversity increased.

Version v3.0 of the immunoSEQ assay was performed at survey level. A target of roughly 35,000-50,000 T-cell genomes per sample was set for sequencing. The data were produced by immunoSEQ multiplex PCR, yet TCRdb's version contains in-frame clones alone and is incomplete. The sample holds about 29,000 clones, around four fifths seen once. Regarding this clone: The antigen remains undetermined.

Every donor contributed at least one pre-ART and at least two post-ART PBMC samples. The receptor was derived from a man in his fifties or sixties with HIV. The specimen was unsorted PBMCs, collected 2.9 years after starting antiretroviral therapy.

The CDR3 is CASSSGTGLSVWNSPLHF. CDR3 nucleotide sequence: TGTGCCAGCAGCTCGGGGACAGGGCTTTCGGTATGGAATTCACCCCTCCACTTT. The chain combines TRBV28 with TRBJ1-6; TRBD1 agrees at 9 bases. The V segment lost 6 bases and the J segment 7 bases; nucleotides outside the gene matches: 16. This CDR3 is built from 18 residues. Per the germline V gene, CDR1 is MDHEN and CDR2 is SYDVKM.